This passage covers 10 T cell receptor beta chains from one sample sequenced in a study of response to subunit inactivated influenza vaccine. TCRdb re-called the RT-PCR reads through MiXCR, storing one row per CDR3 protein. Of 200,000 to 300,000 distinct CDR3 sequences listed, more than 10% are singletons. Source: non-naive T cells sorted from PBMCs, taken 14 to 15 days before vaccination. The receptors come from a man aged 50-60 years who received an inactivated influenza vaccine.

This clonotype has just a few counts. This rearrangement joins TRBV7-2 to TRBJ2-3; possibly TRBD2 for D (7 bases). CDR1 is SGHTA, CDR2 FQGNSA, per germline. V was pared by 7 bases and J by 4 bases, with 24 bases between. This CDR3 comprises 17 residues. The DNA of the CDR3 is TGTGCCAGCAAAGGGGGGGGGCCTCAACGAGGGGCAGATACGCAGTATTTT. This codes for CASKGGGPQRGADTQYF.

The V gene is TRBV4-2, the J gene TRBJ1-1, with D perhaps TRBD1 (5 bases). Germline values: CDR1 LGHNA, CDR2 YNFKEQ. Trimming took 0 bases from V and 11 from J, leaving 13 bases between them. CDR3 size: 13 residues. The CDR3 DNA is TGTGCCAGCAGCCAAGATATGGCAGGGCACGCTTTCTTT. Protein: CASSQDMAGHAFF.

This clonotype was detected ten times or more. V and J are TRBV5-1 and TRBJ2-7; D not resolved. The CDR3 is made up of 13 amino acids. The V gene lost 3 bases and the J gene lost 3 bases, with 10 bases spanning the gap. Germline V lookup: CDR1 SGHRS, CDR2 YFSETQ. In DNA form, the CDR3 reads TGCGCCAGCAGCTCAAGATCTAGCTACGAGCAGTACTTC. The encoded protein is CASSSRSSYEQYF.

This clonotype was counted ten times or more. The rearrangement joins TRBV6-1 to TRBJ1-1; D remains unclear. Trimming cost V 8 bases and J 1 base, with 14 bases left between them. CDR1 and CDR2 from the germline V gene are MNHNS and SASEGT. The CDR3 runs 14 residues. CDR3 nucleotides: TGTGCCAGCTCGGTTATAACATCGAACACTGAAGCTTTCTTT. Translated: CASSVITSNTEAFF.

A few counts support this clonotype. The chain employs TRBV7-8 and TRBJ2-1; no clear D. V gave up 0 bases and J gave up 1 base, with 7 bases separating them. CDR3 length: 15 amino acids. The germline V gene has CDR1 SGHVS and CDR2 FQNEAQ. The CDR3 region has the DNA TGTGCCAGCAGCTTAGCGTCAGCATCCTACAATGAGCAGTTCTTC. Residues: CASSLASASYNEQFF.

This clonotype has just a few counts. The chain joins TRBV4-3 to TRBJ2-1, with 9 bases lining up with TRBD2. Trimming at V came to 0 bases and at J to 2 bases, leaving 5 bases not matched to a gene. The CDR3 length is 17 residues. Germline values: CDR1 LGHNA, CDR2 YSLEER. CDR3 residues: CASSQDSGGRAYNEQFF. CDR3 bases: TGCGCCAGCAGCCAAGATAGCGGCGGGAGGGCCTACAATGAGCAGTTCTTC.

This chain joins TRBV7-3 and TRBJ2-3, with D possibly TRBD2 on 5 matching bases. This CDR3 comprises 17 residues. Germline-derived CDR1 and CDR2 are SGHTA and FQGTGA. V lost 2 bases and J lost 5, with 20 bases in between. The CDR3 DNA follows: TGTGCCAGCAGCTTATCGCCGGGTCGCGGGTGGAAAGATACGCAGTATTTT. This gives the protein CASSLSPGRGWKDTQYF.

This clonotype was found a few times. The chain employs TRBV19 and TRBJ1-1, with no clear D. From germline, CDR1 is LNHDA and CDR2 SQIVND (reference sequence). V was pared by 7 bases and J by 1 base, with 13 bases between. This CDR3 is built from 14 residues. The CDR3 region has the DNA TGTGCCAGTACCCTGAGGCAGCGGAACACTGAAGCTTTCTTT. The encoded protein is CASTLRQRNTEAFF.

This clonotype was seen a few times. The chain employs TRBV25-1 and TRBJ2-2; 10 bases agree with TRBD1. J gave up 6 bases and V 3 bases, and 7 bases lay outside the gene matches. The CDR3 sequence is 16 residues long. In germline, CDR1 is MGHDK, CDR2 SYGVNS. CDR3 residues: CASSEAGQGGAGELFF. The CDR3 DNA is TGTGCCAGCAGTGAGGCCGGACAGGGGGGCGCCGGGGAGCTGTTTTTT.

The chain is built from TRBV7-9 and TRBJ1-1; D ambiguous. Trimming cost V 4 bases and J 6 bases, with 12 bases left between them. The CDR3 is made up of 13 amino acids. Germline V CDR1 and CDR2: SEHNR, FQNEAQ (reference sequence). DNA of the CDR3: TGTGCCAGCAGCTGGTCGGGTTACGCTGAAGCTTTCTTT. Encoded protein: CASSWSGYAEAFF.